This TCR beta chain emerged from a study of Tregs in tolerant kidney transplant recipients. General study points: Biological reproducibility was not directly addressed, but technical replication error appeared minimal. Activated donor B cell expansion appeared to reveal the most relevant donor-specific TCRbeta repertoire.

The CDR3 is 13 amino acids. Germline V lookup: CDR1 SGHVS, CDR2 FNYEAQ. The germline V and J ends were trimmed by 5 bases and 5 bases, with 12 bases remaining between them. For this clone: Its matching antigen is unknown. Other DNA sequences within the sample encode an identical CDR3.

Method: immunoSEQ multiplex PCR; TCRdb's copy keeps in-frame clones and lacks some. The sample records 90,000 to 150,000 clones, about 90% being singletons. Thawed PBMCs were FACS-sorted into unstimulated CD4+CD25+CD127- regulatory T cells, CD4+CD25- non-regulatory cells, CD4 and CD8 cells. Sequencing was done on a sample of CD4+ T cells from blood. This TCR derives from a human donor in good health. J is TRBJ2-5 and V is TRBV7-6, with a weak D call TRBD2 (6 bases). CDR3 DNA sequence: TGTGCCAGCAGCCCGTCACGGGGGGAGACCCAGTACTTC. Translating gives CASSPSRGETQYF.